Sequencing of this T cell receptor beta chain was carried out in a study of blood T cell repertoires in COVID-19. Looking at the study overall: COVID-19 samples collected from the United States, Italy and Spain covered acute and convalescent phases. Sources were T cells, B-cell-depleted T cells, or PBMCs; the material itself was cDNA or gDNA.

Trimming left V 2 bases short and J 6 bases short, with 16 bases between. The CDR3 spans 16 residues. The germline gives CDR1 MNHNY, CDR2 SVGAGI (reference sequence). Original handling: Estimates of nucleated cell counts were drawn from the amplification of reference gene primers. Assay: immunoSEQ multiplex PCR; the TCRdb copy retains only in-frame clones and omits some. V and J calls and clone size are those listed in that table; D and trimming were worked out from the DNA. The table lists some 48,000 clones, 75% to 90% of them singletons, with approximately 23% in the top ten. This TCR came from a woman older than 75 in a cohort sampled during active or convalescent COVID-19. The sequenced material came from peripheral blood. The J gene is TRBJ1-4, the V gene TRBV6-6; a possible D gene is TRBD1 (5 bases). CDR3 protein: CASSYVFGALDEKLFF. DNA for the CDR3: TGTGCCAGCAGTTACGTATTTGGGGCGCTGGATGAAAAACTGTTTTTT.